What follows are 13 T cell receptor beta chains derived from one specimen sequenced in a study of monozygotic twins with inflammatory bowel disease. TCRdb reprocessed the 5' RACE reads and stores each CDR3 protein as one record, lacking DNA. The sample table sets out approximately 100,000 distinct CDR3 sequences. Material: blood. Source of these receptors: a human donor with ulcerative colitis or Crohn's disease, or a healthy co-twin of an affected twin (not recorded which).

The chain uses TRBV23-1 and TRBJ1-5; TCRdb proposes TRBD1, but this gene call is untestable without DNA. TRBV23-1 is recorded as an ORF, its role being uncertain. The CDR3 runs to 19 residues. The CDR3 sequence is CASSQMVGVLDRPGQPQHF.

The J gene is TRBJ2-2, the V gene TRBV9; absent DNA, TCRdb's TRBD2 call cannot be checked. The CDR3 covers 15 residues. The germline V gene encodes CDR1 SGDLS and CDR2 YYNGEE. CDR3 loop: CASSVVAENTGELFF.

The gene calls are TRBV5-1 and TRBJ2-7; the TRBD1 assignment by TCRdb is unverifiable without DNA. The CDR3 covers 15 residues. The germline V gene encodes CDR1 SGHRS and CDR2 YFSETQ. CDR3 sequence reads: CASSSYWTGDYEQYF.

V is TRBV2 and J is TRBJ2-7; the TCRdb call, TRBD1, lacks DNA for checking. The CDR3 is 14 amino acids. Germline V gives CDR1 SNHLY, CDR2 FYNNEI. The chain's CDR3 is CASGKQGTTYEQYF.

CDR3: CASSPRQGYTIYF. The chain uses TRBV12-3 or TRBV12-4 and TRBJ1-3; as DNA is missing, the TRBD1 call by TCRdb cannot be tested. The length of the CDR3 is 13 residues.

CDR3 loop: CATSKSPHTDTQYF. The gene calls are TRBV15 and TRBJ2-3; the TCRdb call, TRBD1, lacks DNA for checking. The CDR3 covers 14 residues. Germline V gene lookup returns CDR1 LNHNV and CDR2 YYDKDF (reference sequence).

The chain recombines TRBV4-3 with TRBJ2-3; TCRdb reports TRBD2, a call that lacks DNA to check it against. The CDR3 totals 18 residues. Per germline, CDR1 LGHNA and CDR2 YSLEER. CDR3 in amino acids: CASSQDPSSGGNTDTQYF.

This chain joins TRBV7-2 and TRBJ2-3; TCRdb reports TRBD1, a call that lacks DNA to check it against. In germline, CDR1 is SGHTA, CDR2 FQGNSA. The CDR3 sequence is 14 residues long. The CDR3: CASSFSGPGDTQYF.

The gene calls are TRBV20-1 and TRBJ2-7; TCRdb returns TRBD2, unconfirmable since there is no DNA. The CDR3 has 15 residues. Germline V gene data show CDR1 as DFQATT and CDR2 as SNEGSKA (reference sequence). The CDR3 region is CSAPVISGGSYEQYF.

This chain uses TRBV5-1 with TRBJ1-5; TCRdb reports TRBD1, a call that lacks DNA to check it against. This CDR3 has 14 amino acids. The germline gives CDR1 SGHRS, CDR2 YFSETQ. CDR3 sequence: CASSLAPDMQPQHF.

The chain uses TRBV4-1 and TRBJ2-2; TCRdb indicates TRBD2, and absent DNA this call remains unverified. Germline V CDR1 and CDR2: MGHRA, YSYEKL. The CDR3 is made up of 17 amino acids. CDR3 protein: CASSHRTSGKNTGELFF.

The CDR3 protein is CASSKEETSGRVAEQYF. The chain combines TRBV5-1 with TRBJ2-7; TCRdb names TRBD2, which stays unverified in the absence of DNA. Germline CDR1 SGHRS, CDR2 YFSETQ. The CDR3 totals 17 residues.

The V and J genes are TRBV7-8 and TRBJ2-7; without DNA, the TCRdb call of TRBD1 cannot be checked. From germline, CDR1 is SGHVS and CDR2 FQNEAQ. The CDR3 contains 17 residues. CDR3 protein: CASSTPSGTGRAYEQYF.